Presented here are 8 T cell receptor beta chains from one specimen sequenced in a study of T cell responses to AZD1222 COVID-19 vaccine. Here immunoSEQ multiplex PCR was the method, and the copy in TCRdb shows in-frame clones only, minus some. The table records about 53,000 clones, approximately 88% of them present only once. The specimen comprised peripheral blood, sampled on day 0 of AZD1222 vaccination. All receptors derive from an adult in good health.

DNA for the CDR3: TGTGCCAGCAGGGACAGGATAAATGAAAAACTGTTTTTT. As protein: CASRDRINEKLFF. The chain joins TRBV27 to TRBJ1-4, with 7 nucleotides matching TRBD1. The CDR3 loop spans 13 amino acids. Germline lookup yields CDR1 MNHEY and CDR2 SMNVEV (reference sequence). V trimming: 6 bases; J trimming: 5 bases; junction bases outside the gene matches: 3.

The rearrangement uses TRBV7-2 and TRBJ1-3; D gene ambiguous. V was pared by 5 bases and J by 0 bases, with 17 bases between. The CDR3 contains 17 residues. Per germline, CDR1 SGHTA and CDR2 FQGNSA. The CDR3 bases are TGTGCCAGCAGCCCGCTGGGCCGAGGGCCCTCTGGAAACACCATATATTTT. It translates to CASSPLGRGPSGNTIYF.

The gene calls are TRBV5-1 and TRBJ2-1; D unclear. The germline CDR1 and CDR2 sequences are SGHRS and YFSETQ. CDR3 length: 13 amino acids. The V and J ends lost 0 bases and 7 bases respectively, with 8 bases between them. The CDR3 is CASSLEVLNEQFF. The CDR3 DNA sequence: TGCGCCAGCAGCTTGGAAGTGCTAAATGAGCAGTTCTTC.

The J gene is TRBJ1-2, the V gene TRBV2; D not resolved. This CDR3 contains 13 residues. V was shortened by 1 base and J by 3 bases, with 6 bases between the two germline ends. Looked up from germline, CDR1 is SNHLY and CDR2 is FYNNEI. Here the CDR3 DNA reads TGTGCCAGCAGTGAAGACGTAGACTATGGCTACACCTTC. Residues: CASSEDVDYGYTF.

The chain has TRBV2 and TRBJ1-4, with D possibly being TRBD1 (5 bases). This CDR3 region has 16 residues. Germline values: CDR1 SNHLY, CDR2 FYNNEI. The V and J ends lost 6 bases and 0 bases respectively, with 14 bases between them. CDR3 coding DNA: TGTGCCAGCAGCTCCCAGGGAATAGCAACTAATGAAAAACTGTTTTTT. Amino acid sequence: CASSSQGIATNEKLFF.

This clone occurred once. The chain uses TRBV3-1 (or the pseudogene TRBV3-2) and TRBJ2-7; 11 positions match TRBD1. The junction had 7 bases not matched to a gene; V was cut back by 4 bases and J by 2 bases. The CDR3 totals 16 residues. Germline CDR1 LGHDT, CDR2 YNNKEL (reference sequence). The CDR3 nucleotides are TGTGCCAGCAGCCCCCCTCGGGGACAGGGGGCCTACGAGCAGTACTTC. Protein product: CASSPPRGQGAYEQYF.

The chain combines TRBV5-1 with TRBJ2-1; D is perhaps TRBD2 (6 bases). Trimming removed 5 bases at V and 5 bases at J, with 23 bases between. Germline V gives CDR1 SGHRS, CDR2 YFSETQ. This CDR3 has 17 amino acids. This chain's CDR3 is CASRLRAGGLGNNEQFF. DNA for the CDR3: TGCGCCAGCAGATTGCGGGCCGGGGGACTGGGAAACAATGAGCAGTTCTTC.

The chain combines TRBV19 with TRBJ2-1; the D is unclear. V was clipped by 4 bases and J by 6 bases, with 13 bases between them. The CDR3 has 14 amino acids. In germline, CDR1 is LNHDA, CDR2 SQIVND (reference sequence). The CDR3 protein is CASSNLVLSNEQFF. The DNA of the CDR3 is TGTGCCAGTAGTAATCTGGTACTTAGCAATGAGCAGTTCTTC.